This T cell receptor (beta chain) was obtained from a study of shared T cell receptors in the human thymus. Sequencing was performed with immunoSEQ multiplex PCR; in TCRdb, only in-frame clones are kept and a portion is missing. The sample consists of under 850,000 clones, around 87% of them appearing once. The germline gives CDR1 MNHEY, CDR2 SVGAGI. V gave up 5 bases and J gave up 9 bases; unmatched junction bases: 9. The CDR3 length is 13 residues. The sample was also reused in another study, on human thymus T cells. From that study: Resections removed during corrective heart surgery provided the thymus tissue used.

The sequenced sample consisted of thymocytes. The sequence was collected from a boy in the first two years of life with a congenital heart defect. The V gene is TRBV6-5, the J gene TRBJ1-2; 7 nucleotides match TRBD1. As DNA, the CDR3 is TGTGCCAGCAGTCCACAAGGGGGCAGAAGCTACACCTTC. Translating it yields CASSPQGGRSYTF.